These 31 T cell receptor beta chains came from one sample sequenced in a study of glioma-infiltrating T cells after dendritic cell vaccination (dated by TCRdb to between 2015 and 2016). Receptor libraries were prepared by the immunoSEQ multiplex PCR assay. This immuneACCESS table, as held by TCRdb, lists in-frame sequences with V and J called but not all clones. Of the missing ones, under half trace to an unresolved V gene in checked studies; the others have no known cause. Present in this sample are some 87,000 clones, more than 75% of which were seen just once. Around 2.9% of the sample belongs to the ten largest clones. The source was blood, collected before dendritic cell vaccination. The receptors were sampled from a human donor with glioblastoma.

The V call is TRBV4-2, the J call TRBJ2-5, with no clear D. Judging by the DNA end, TRBJ2-7 fits better; the J call may be wrong. Germline CDR1 is LGHNA and CDR2 is YNFKEQ. This CDR3 has 14 amino acids. The CDR3 DNA is TGTGCCAGCAGCCAAGATGGCCTAGCCTACGAGCAGTACTTC. Translating gives CASSQDGLAYEQYF.

The count of this clone is one. The V gene is TRBV10-3, the J gene TRBJ1-4; maybe TRBD1 (5 bases). The germline V gene encodes CDR1 ENHRY and CDR2 SYGVKD. This CDR3 is 18 amino acids long. The V and J ends lost 1 base and 0 bases respectively, with 15 bases between them. The CDR3 region is CAISEFGLGTPTNEKLFF. The CDR3 DNA reads TGTGCCATCAGTGAGTTCGGGTTAGGGACTCCAACTAATGAAAAACTGTTTTTT.

This chain uses TRBV5-1 with TRBJ2-5; 9 nucleotides line up with TRBD1. This CDR3 is 15 amino acids long. V dropped 2 bases and J dropped 9; count of bases not matched to a gene: 11. Per germline, CDR1 SGHRS and CDR2 YFSETQ. CDR3 residues: CASSLSGQGMEAQYF. CDR3 DNA sequence: TGCGCCAGCAGCTTATCAGGACAGGGGATGGAGGCCCAGTACTTC.

This chain links TRBV7-2 with TRBJ1-6, with a weak D call TRBD1 (5 bases). CDR3 size: 16 residues. The V gene lost 1 base and the J gene lost 7 bases, with 14 bases spanning the gap. The germline CDR1 and CDR2 sequences are SGHTA and FQGNSA. This CDR3 is CASSLGGGYRNSPLHF. The CDR3 nucleotides are TGTGCCAGCAGCTTAGGGGGGGGATACCGGAATTCACCCCTCCACTTT.

The rearrangement links TRBV5-6 to TRBJ2-3, with 7 nucleotides matching TRBD2. CDR1 SGHDT and CDR2 YYEEEE come from the germline V gene. V was clipped by 0 bases and J by 1 base; unmatched bases: 8. This CDR3 has 17 amino acids. The CDR3 loop reads CASSLVFRTRGTDTQYF. The CDR3, as DNA: TGTGCCAGCAGCTTGGTGTTTCGGACTAGGGGCACAGATACGCAGTATTTT.

The rearrangement uses TRBV2 and TRBJ1-5; 7 nucleotides match TRBD1. Germline V lookup: CDR1 SNHLY, CDR2 FYNNEI. Trimming at V came to 9 bases and at J to 5 bases, leaving 13 bases not matched to a gene. The CDR3 has 15 amino acids. The CDR3, as DNA: TGTGCCAGTTATAATGGACAGGCTGGGGATCAGCCCCAGCATTTT. It yields the protein CASYNGQAGDQPQHF.

The V gene is TRBV9, the J gene TRBJ2-7; 10 positions match TRBD2. The V and J ends lost 4 bases and 5 bases, in that order; junction bases with no gene match: 6. The CDR3 consists of 14 residues. Germline CDR1 SGDLS, CDR2 YYNGEE. Here the CDR3 DNA reads TGTGCCAGCAGCACCAGCGGGAGGGGGGACGAGCAGTACTTC. This translates into CASSTSGRGDEQYF.

This chain links TRBV6-1 with TRBJ2-7, with 8 bases that match TRBD1. The CDR3 has 13 residues. Germline CDR1 is MNHNS and CDR2 is SASEGT. Trimming cost V 9 bases and J 5 bases; bases outside gene matches: 9. The CDR3 DNA is TGTGCCAGTCGTGACAGGGGAAGGGACGAGCAGTACTTC. This gives the protein CASRDRGRDEQYF.

V is TRBV25-1 and J is TRBJ2-1; a weak D match, TRBD1 (6 bases). CDR3 size: 17 residues. V was trimmed by 3 bases and J by 0 bases, leaving 15 bases between them. The germline V gene has CDR1 MGHDK and CDR2 SYGVNS. CDR3 in amino acids: CASSELTGTFSYNEQFF. The CDR3 DNA reads TGTGCCAGCAGTGAGCTGACAGGAACGTTCTCCTACAATGAGCAGTTCTTC.

This clone showed up just once. The chain carries TRBV7-2 and TRBJ2-1, with 9 bases fitting TRBD2. The CDR3 spans 15 residues. V lost 10 bases and J lost 2; bases outside the gene matches: 9. CDR1 and CDR2 (germline): SGHTA, FQGNSA. CDR3 region: CATGGGGATYNEQFF. The CDR3 DNA follows: TGTGCCACAGGTGGCGGGGGGGCTACCTACAATGAGCAGTTCTTC.

The chain carries TRBV10-2 and TRBJ1-1, with D uncertain. The V gene's germline CDR1 is WSHSY and CDR2 SAAADI. CDR3 length: 13 residues. V was clipped by 4 bases and J by 0 bases, with 6 bases between them. DNA for the CDR3: TGCGCCAGCAGTGCGCCAGTGAACACTGAAGCTTTCTTT. Translated, it gives CASSAPVNTEAFF.

This chain joins TRBV10-3 and TRBJ2-7; possible D gene TRBD1, 6 bases. V lost 4 bases and J 3 bases, leaving 10 bases between the germline ends. Germline V gene lookup returns CDR1 ENHRY and CDR2 SYGVKD. The CDR3 has 13 amino acids. CDR3 DNA: TGTGCCATCAGTGGTTGGACAGACTACGAGCAGTACTTC. Its protein is CAISGWTDYEQYF.

The chain couples TRBV5-1 to TRBJ2-7; 7 nucleotides line up with TRBD1. The CDR3 totals 13 residues. V gave up 2 bases and J gave up 3 bases; unmatched junction bases: 2. Germline V gives CDR1 SGHRS, CDR2 YFSETQ. The CDR3, as DNA: TGCGCCAGCAGCTTAGGACAGGTCTACGAGCAGTACTTC. It is translated as CASSLGQVYEQYF.

J is TRBJ2-3 and V is TRBV5-5; TRBD2 matches at 10 bases. Trimming cost V 4 bases and J 0 bases; bases outside gene matches: 5. The CDR3 is 16 residues long. Per the germline V gene, CDR1 is SGHKS and CDR2 is YYEKEE (reference sequence). For the CDR3, the DNA is TGTGCCAGCAGCGCCGGACTAGCGGATAGCACAGATACGCAGTATTTT. The encoded protein is CASSAGLADSTDTQYF.

The J gene is TRBJ2-3, the V gene TRBV15; a possible D gene is TRBD1 (5 bases). CDR3 length equals 16 residues. Germline CDR1 is LNHNV and CDR2 is YYDKDF (reference sequence). V lost 5 bases, J lost 7 bases, and 22 bases lay in between. CDR3 bases: TGTGCCACCAGCTTTCGGACACCCGATCTATCGTATACGCAGTATTTT. Translating gives CATSFRTPDLSYTQYF.

This clone was picked up a small number of times. The V call is TRBV6-5, the J call TRBJ2-1; D possibly corresponds to TRBD1 (6 bases). V dropped 6 bases and J dropped 4 bases, with 13 bases sitting between them. The CDR3 loop spans 14 amino acids. Germline CDR1 MNHEY, CDR2 SVGAGI. Here the CDR3 DNA reads TGTGCCAGCAGGAGCGTGAGGGGGTACAATGAGCAGTTCTTC. This sequence encodes CASRSVRGYNEQFF.

Details on this clone: Other DNA sequences from this sample encode an identical CDR3 as well. The genes are TRBV5-1 and TRBJ2-3, with no clear D. The CDR3 runs to 13 residues. Germline V gene data show CDR1 as SGHRS and CDR2 as YFSETQ. Trimming cost V 0 bases and J 1 base, with 3 bases left between them. The CDR3 sequence is CASSLAGTDTQYF. CDR3 DNA sequence: TGCGCCAGCAGCTTGGCGGGCACAGATACGCAGTATTTT.

The rearrangement links TRBV7-8 to TRBJ2-1; TRBD1 agrees at 9 bases. The V and J ends lost 5 bases and 5 bases, in that order; junction bases with no gene match: 4. Germline V gene data show CDR1 as SGHVS and CDR2 as FQNEAQ. The length of the CDR3 is 14 residues. Here the CDR3 DNA reads TGTGCCAGCAGCGCAAGGACAGGGGACAATGAGCAGTTCTTC. Translation: CASSARTGDNEQFF.

DNA of the CDR3: TGTGCCAGCTCGGACAGGGGCGAGCAGTACTTC. It codes for CASSDRGEQYF. This chain uses TRBV6-1 with TRBJ2-7, with 9 bases matching TRBD1. The V segment lost 8 bases and the J segment 6 bases; nucleotides outside the gene matches: 2. The CDR3 has 11 amino acids. Germline CDR1 reads MNHNS; CDR2 reads SASEGT.

CDR3: CASSQKQGVKTEAFF. CDR3 bases: TGTGCCAGCAGTCAAAAACAGGGAGTTAAAACTGAAGCTTTCTTT. The chain joins TRBV6-1 to TRBJ1-1; weak D call: TRBD1 (6 bases). This CDR3 is 15 amino acids long. V was cut by 5 bases and J by 5 bases, with 18 bases left in between. Germline CDR1 reads MNHNS; CDR2 reads SASEGT.

This sequence joins TRBV7-9 and TRBJ1-2, with 10 nucleotides matching TRBD1. J gave up 8 bases and V 5 bases, and 14 bases lay outside the gene matches. Germline-derived CDR1 and CDR2 are SEHNR and FQNEAQ (reference sequence). This CDR3 contains 16 residues. The CDR3 protein is CASSPPQDRGVRGYTF. CDR3 DNA sequence: TGTGCCAGCAGCCCGCCCCAGGACAGGGGGGTGAGGGGCTACACCTTC.

This clone has only a few counts. The chain combines TRBV7-3 with TRBJ2-5; TRBD1 is a possible D gene (6 bases). CDR1 is SGHTA, CDR2 FQGTGA, per germline. CDR3 length equals 15 residues. The V end was cut by 0 bases, the J end by 5 bases, with 13 bases between. The CDR3 sequence is CASSLTGVRGETQYF. In DNA form, the CDR3 reads TGTGCCAGCAGCTTAACGGGAGTGAGGGGGGAGACCCAGTACTTC. The full variable domain, rest sourced from reference TRBV7-3 and TRBJ2-5, is GAGVSQTPSNKVTEKGKYVELRCDPISGHTALYWYRQSLGQGPEFLIYFQGTGAADDSGLPNDRFFAVRPEGSVSTLKIQRTERGDSAVYLCASSLTGVRGETQYFGPGTRLLVL.

This clone was observed a single time. The chain is built from TRBV27 and TRBJ2-2, with 12 bases matching TRBD2. The V gene end was trimmed by 7 bases and the J gene end by 1 base; junction bases not matched to a gene: 7. In germline, CDR1 is MNHEY, CDR2 SMNVEV (reference sequence). The CDR3 runs 17 residues. The CDR3 nucleotides read TGTGCCAGCACCCCGACTAGCGGGAGAGTGAACACCGGGGAGCTGTTTTTT. It encodes CASTPTSGRVNTGELFF.

The chain has TRBV15 and TRBJ2-2; no reliable D call. The germline CDR1 and CDR2 sequences are LNHNV and YYDKDF (reference sequence). Trimming stripped 9 bases from V and 4 bases from J, with 15 bases between. This CDR3 has 14 amino acids. The CDR3 nucleotides are TGTGCCACGTCCTCGGTACGGAGCACCGGGGAGCTGTTTTTT. It specifies CATSSVRSTGELFF.

The rearrangement uses TRBV19 and TRBJ1-6, with 11 positions matching TRBD1. J gave up 10 bases and V 7 bases, and 6 bases lay outside the gene matches. Germline-derived CDR1 and CDR2 are LNHDA and SQIVND (reference sequence). The CDR3 spans 14 residues. The CDR3 spells CASTGQGAKSPLHF. CDR3 bases: TGTGCCAGTACCGGACAGGGGGCAAAATCACCCCTCCACTTT.

This clone was recorded a few times. The J gene is TRBJ1-3, the V gene TRBV7-6; no clear D. CDR3 length: 19 residues. CDR1 is SGHVS, CDR2 FNYEAQ, per germline. V was cut by 0 bases and J by 0 bases, with 18 bases left in between. The CDR3 sequence: CASSLAKSNPLHSGNTIYF. The CDR3 region has the DNA TGTGCCAGCAGCTTAGCGAAGAGTAACCCGCTTCACTCTGGAAACACCATATATTTT.

The chain combines TRBV5-6 with TRBJ1-4, with TRBD1 matching 7 bases. CDR1 is SGHDT, CDR2 YYEEEE, per germline. The CDR3 sequence is 14 residues long. The V and J ends lost 3 bases and 7 bases, in that order; junction bases with no gene match: 6. The CDR3 DNA reads TGTGCCAGCAGCTGGGGGACAGAGCCTGAAAAACTGTTTTTT. It specifies CASSWGTEPEKLFF.

The chain links TRBV6-1 to TRBJ1-2; no clear D gene. V lost 8 bases, J lost 1 base, and 8 bases lay in between. The CDR3 is 12 amino acids. Germline loops: CDR1 MNHNS, CDR2 SASEGT. CDR3 nucleotide sequence: TGTGCCAGCCTAGACGGTAACTATGGCTACACCTTC. The encoded protein is CASLDGNYGYTF.

This chain joins TRBV4-3 and TRBJ2-1; D might be TRBD1 (5 bases). Trimming took off 3 bases at V and 0 bases at J, with 12 bases between the two ends. Per germline, CDR1 LGHNA and CDR2 YSLEER. The CDR3 consists of 16 residues. CDR3 DNA: TGCGCCAGCAGCCACTTGGGGCCTAGCTCCTACAATGAGCAGTTCTTC. The encoded protein is CASSHLGPSSYNEQFF.

This rearrangement joins TRBV7-2 to TRBJ1-5, with D possibly being TRBD1 (5 bases). V lost 0 bases, J lost 1 base, and 7 bases lay in between. Germline CDR1 is SGHTA and CDR2 is FQGNSA. The CDR3 spans 15 residues. In DNA, the CDR3 is TGTGCCAGCAGCTTAGCGGGGGGGAGCAATCAGCCCCAGCATTTT. Its protein product is CASSLAGGSNQPQHF.

A single count supports this clone. V gene TRBV5-4 combines with J gene TRBJ1-3; possible D gene TRBD1, 6 bases. The CDR3 is 15 amino acids. V dropped 4 bases and J dropped 0 bases, with 11 bases sitting between them. CDR1 is SGHNT, CDR2 YYREEE, per germline (reference sequence). Here the CDR3 reads CASSAGGASGNTIYF. The CDR3 DNA is TGTGCCAGCAGCGCGGGGGGGGCCTCTGGAAACACCATATATTTT.